Listed here are 5 T cell receptor beta chains from one sample, sequenced in a study of blood T cells in healthy people across ages. Through a sample-barcoded 5' primer and a J-beta primer mix, a second PCR was run for 7 to 11 cycles. Each CDR3 protein gets one entry after TCRdb re-called the 5' RACE reads with MiXCR. The table has 1.2 million to 1.5 million distinct CDR3 sequences, 42% seen once. What was sequenced was blood. The receptors stem from a young woman in good health.

J is TRBJ1-1 and V is TRBV6-5; D unclear. The germline gives CDR1 MNHEY, CDR2 SVGAGI. There are 14 residues in the CDR3. V was clipped by 2 bases and J by 2 bases, with 9 bases between them. This chain's CDR3 is CASSYREGNTEAFF. CDR3 nucleotide sequence: TGTGCCAGCAGTTACAGGGAGGGTAACACTGAAGCTTTCTTT.

This clonotype appeared a few times. The V gene is TRBV20-1, the J gene TRBJ2-1; TRBD2 agrees at 10 bases. Germline loops: CDR1 DFQATT, CDR2 SNEGSKA (reference sequence). The V gene end was trimmed by 2 bases and the J gene end by 6 bases; junction bases not matched to a gene: 13. The CDR3 spans 17 residues. The CDR3 is CSARSGGASGSSNEQFF. The CDR3 DNA sequence: TGCAGTGCTAGATCCGGCGGGGCTAGCGGGAGCAGCAATGAGCAGTTCTTC.

CDR3 sequence reads: CAISDSTRGNNEQFF. The CDR3 bases are TGTGCCATCAGTGACTCCACTAGGGGAAACAATGAGCAGTTCTTC. V usage is TRBV10-3 and J usage is TRBJ2-1; D assignment may be TRBD1 or TRBD2 (5 bases each). Germline CDR1 reads ENHRY; CDR2 reads SYGVKD. CDR3 size: 15 residues. Between the trimmed V and J ends, which lost 3 bases and 5 bases, there was a span of 14 bases.

This clonotype was counted ten times or more. The genes are TRBV20-1 and TRBJ2-1; 9 nucleotides agree with TRBD2. The junction had 10 bases not matched to a gene; V was cut back by 3 bases and J by 4 bases. The CDR3 extends over 16 amino acids. CDR1 is DFQATT and CDR2 is SNEGSKA in the germline V gene (reference sequence). The CDR3 DNA follows: TGCAGTGCTAGTGAACGGGGACTAGCCCGATACAATGAGCAGTTCTTC. This encodes CSASERGLARYNEQFF.

This clonotype was detected a few times. This chain connects TRBV7-9 to TRBJ2-6; TRBD1 matches 9 bases. This CDR3 is 16 amino acids long. CDR1 is SEHNR and CDR2 is FQNEAQ in the germline V gene (reference sequence). The V segment lost 5 bases and the J segment 2 bases; nucleotides outside the gene matches: 4. The CDR3 bases are TGTGCCAGCAGCACCGGACAGGGGACTGGGGCCAACGTCCTGACTTTC. Translating gives CASSTGQGTGANVLTF.